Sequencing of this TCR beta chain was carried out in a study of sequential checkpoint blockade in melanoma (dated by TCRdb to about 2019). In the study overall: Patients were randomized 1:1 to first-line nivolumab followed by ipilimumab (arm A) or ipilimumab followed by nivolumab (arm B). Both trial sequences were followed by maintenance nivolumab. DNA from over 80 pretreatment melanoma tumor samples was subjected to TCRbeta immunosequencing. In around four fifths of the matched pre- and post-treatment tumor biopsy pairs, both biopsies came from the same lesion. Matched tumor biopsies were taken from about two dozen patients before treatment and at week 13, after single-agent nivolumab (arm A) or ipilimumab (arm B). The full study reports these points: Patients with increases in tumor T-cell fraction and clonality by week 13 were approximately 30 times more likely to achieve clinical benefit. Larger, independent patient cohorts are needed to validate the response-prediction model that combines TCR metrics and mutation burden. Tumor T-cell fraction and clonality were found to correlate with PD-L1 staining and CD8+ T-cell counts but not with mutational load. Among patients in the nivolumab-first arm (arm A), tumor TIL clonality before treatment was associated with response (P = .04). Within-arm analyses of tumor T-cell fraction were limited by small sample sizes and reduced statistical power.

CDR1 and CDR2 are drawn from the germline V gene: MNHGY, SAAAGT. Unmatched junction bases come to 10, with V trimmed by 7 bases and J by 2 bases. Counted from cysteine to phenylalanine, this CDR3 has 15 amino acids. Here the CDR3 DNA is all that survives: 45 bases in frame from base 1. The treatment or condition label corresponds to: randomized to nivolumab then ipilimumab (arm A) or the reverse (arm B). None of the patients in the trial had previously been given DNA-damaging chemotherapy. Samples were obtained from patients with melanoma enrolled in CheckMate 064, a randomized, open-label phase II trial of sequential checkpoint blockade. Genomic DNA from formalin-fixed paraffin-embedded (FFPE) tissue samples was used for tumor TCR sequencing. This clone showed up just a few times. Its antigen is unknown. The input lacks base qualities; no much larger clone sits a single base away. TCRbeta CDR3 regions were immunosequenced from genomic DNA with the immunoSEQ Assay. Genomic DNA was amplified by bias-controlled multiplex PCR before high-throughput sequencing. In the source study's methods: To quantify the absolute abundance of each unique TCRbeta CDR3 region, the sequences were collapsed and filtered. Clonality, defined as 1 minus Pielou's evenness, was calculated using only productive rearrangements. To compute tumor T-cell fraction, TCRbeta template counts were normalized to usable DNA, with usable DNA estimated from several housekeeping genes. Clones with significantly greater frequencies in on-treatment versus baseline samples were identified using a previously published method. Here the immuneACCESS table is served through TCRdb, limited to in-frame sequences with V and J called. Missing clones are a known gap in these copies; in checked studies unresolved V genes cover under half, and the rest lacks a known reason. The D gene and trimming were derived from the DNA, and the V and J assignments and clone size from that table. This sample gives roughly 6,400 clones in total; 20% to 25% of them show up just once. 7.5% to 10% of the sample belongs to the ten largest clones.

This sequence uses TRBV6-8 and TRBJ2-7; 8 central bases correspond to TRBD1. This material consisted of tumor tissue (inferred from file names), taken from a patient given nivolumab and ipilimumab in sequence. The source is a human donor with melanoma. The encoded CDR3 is CASTYSGTGTYEQYF. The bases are TGTGCCAGCACCTACTCCGGGACAGGTACCTACGAGCAGTACTTC.